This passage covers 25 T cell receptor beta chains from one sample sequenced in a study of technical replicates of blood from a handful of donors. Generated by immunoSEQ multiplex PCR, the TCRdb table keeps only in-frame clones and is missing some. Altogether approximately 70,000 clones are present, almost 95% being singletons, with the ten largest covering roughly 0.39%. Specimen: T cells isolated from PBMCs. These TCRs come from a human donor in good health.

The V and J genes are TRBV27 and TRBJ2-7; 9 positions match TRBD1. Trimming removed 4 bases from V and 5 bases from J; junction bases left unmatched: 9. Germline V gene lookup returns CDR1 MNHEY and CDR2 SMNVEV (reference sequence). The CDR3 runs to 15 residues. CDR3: CASSYSGQGRHEQYF. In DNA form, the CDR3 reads TGTGCCAGCAGTTATTCGGGACAGGGTCGGCACGAGCAGTACTTC.

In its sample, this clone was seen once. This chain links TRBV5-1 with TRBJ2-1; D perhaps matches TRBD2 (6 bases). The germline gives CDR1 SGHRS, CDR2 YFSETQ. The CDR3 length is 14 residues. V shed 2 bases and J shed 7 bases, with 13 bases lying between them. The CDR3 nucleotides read TGCGCCAGCAGCTTTAGCGTGGGGGGTAATGAGCAGTTCTTC. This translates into CASSFSVGGNEQFF.

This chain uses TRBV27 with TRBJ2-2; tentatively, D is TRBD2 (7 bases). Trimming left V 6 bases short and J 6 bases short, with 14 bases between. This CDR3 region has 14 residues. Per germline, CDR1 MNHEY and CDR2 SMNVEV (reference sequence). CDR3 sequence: CASRSLGGPGELFF. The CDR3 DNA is TGTGCCAGCAGGTCCCTGGGGGGGCCCGGGGAGCTGTTTTTT.

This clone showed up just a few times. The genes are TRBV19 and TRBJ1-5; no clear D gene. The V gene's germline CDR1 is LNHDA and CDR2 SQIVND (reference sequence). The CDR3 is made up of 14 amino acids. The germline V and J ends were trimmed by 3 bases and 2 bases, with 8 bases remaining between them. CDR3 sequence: CASSIERGNQPQHF. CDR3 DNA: TGTGCCAGTAGTATCGAGCGAGGCAATCAGCCCCAGCATTTT.

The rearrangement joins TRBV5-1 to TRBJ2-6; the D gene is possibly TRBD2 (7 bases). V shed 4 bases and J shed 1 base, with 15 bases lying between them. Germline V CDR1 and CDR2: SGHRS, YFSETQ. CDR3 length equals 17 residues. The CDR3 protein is CASSLQGGTSGANVLTF. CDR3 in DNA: TGCGCCAGCAGCCTACAGGGAGGGACTTCTGGGGCCAACGTCCTGACTTTC.

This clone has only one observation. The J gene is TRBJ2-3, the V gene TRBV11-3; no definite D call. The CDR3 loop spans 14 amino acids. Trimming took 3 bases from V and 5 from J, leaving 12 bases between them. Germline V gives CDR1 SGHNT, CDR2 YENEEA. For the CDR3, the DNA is TGTGCCAGCAGCTTCCGGTCTCTGATAGATACGCAGTATTTT. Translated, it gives CASSFRSLIDTQYF.

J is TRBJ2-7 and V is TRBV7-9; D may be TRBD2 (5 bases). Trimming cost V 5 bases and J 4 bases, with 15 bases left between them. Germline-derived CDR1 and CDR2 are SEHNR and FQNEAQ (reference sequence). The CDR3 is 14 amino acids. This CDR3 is CASSGLSATYEQYF. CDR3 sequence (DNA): TGTGCCAGCAGCGGACTCTCGGCTACATACGAGCAGTACTTC. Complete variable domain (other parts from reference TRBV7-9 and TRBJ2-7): DTGVSQNPRHKITKRGQNVTFRCDPISEHNRLYWYRQTLGQGPEFLTYFQNEAQLEKSRLLSDRFSAERPKGSFSTLEIQRTEQGDSAMYLCASSGLSATYEQYFGPGTRLTVT.

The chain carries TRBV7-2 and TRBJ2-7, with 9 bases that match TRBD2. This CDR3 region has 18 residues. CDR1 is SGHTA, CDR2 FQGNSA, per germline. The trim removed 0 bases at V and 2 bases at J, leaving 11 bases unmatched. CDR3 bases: TGTGCCAGCAGCTTAGCTGTGTCTAGCGGGACTACCCCCTACGAGCAGTACTTC. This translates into CASSLAVSSGTTPYEQYF.

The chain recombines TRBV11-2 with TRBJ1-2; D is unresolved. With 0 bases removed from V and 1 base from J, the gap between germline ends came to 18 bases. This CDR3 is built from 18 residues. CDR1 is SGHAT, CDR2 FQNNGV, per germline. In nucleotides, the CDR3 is TGTGCCAGCAGCTTAGATCAAACGGGGAGAGTGAATAACTATGGCTACACCTTC. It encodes CASSLDQTGRVNNYGYTF.

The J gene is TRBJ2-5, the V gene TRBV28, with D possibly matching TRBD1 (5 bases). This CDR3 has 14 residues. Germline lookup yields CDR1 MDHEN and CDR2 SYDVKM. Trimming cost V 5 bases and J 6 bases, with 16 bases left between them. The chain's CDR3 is CASSESGNGKTQYF. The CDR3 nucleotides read TGTGCCAGCAGTGAGTCAGGGAATGGGAAGACCCAGTACTTC.

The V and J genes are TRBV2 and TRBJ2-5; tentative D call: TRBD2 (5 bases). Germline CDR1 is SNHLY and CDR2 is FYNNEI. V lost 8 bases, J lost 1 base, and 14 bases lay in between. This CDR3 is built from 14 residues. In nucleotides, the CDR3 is TGTGCCAGCGCTTCGACGGGGATCCAAGAGACCCAGTACTTC. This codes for CASASTGIQETQYF.

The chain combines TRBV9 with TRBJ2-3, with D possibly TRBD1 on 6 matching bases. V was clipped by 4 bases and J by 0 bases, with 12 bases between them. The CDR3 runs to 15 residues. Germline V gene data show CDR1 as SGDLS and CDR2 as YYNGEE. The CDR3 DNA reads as TGTGCCAGCAGCCGCAGGGGACCTAGCACAGATACGCAGTATTTT. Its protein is CASSRRGPSTDTQYF.

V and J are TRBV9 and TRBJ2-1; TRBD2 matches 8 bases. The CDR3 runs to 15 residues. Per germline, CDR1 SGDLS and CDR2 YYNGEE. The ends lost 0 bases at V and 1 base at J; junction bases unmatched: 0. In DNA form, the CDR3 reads TGTGCCAGCAGCGTAGTAGCGGGGTCCTACAATGAGCAGTTCTTC. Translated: CASSVVAGSYNEQFF.

The CDR3 sequence: CASSLRGGYTF. The CDR3 DNA reads as TGTGCCAGTAGTCTCCGGGGTGGCTACACCTTC. The V gene is TRBV19, the J gene TRBJ1-2; no firm D call. The V and J ends lost 5 bases and 7 bases respectively, with 8 bases between them. The CDR3 runs 11 residues. The V gene's germline CDR1 is LNHDA and CDR2 SQIVND (reference sequence). The full variable domain, in which reference TRBV19 and TRBJ1-2 provide the parts outside the CDR3, is DGGITQSPKYLFRKEGQNVTLSCEQNLNHDAMYWYRQDPGQGLRLIYYSQIVNDFQKGDIAEGYSVSREKKESFPLTVTSAQKNPTAFYLCASSLRGGYTFGSGTRLTVV.

Here the CDR3 DNA reads TGTGCCAGCAGTCCAGGGTATGAGCAGTTCTTC. It translates to CASSPGYEQFF. The chain recombines TRBV7-2 with TRBJ2-1, with D perhaps matching TRBD1 (5 bases). Trimming pared 6 bases from V and 8 bases from J, leaving 8 bases between. Germline CDR1 reads SGHTA; CDR2 reads FQGNSA. This CDR3 region has 11 residues.

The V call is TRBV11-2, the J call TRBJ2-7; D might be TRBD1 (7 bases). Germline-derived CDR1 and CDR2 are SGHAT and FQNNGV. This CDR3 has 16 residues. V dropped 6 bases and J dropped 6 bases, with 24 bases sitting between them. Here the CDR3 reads CASRSLKEGQLGEQYF. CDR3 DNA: TGTGCCAGCAGAAGCCTTAAGGAGGGACAGTTAGGCGAGCAGTACTTC.

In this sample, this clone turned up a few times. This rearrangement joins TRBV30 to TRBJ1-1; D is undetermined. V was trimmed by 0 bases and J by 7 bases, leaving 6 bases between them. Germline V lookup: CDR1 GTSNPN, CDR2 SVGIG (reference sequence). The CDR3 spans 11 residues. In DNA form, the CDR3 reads TGTGCCTGGAGTGTTTCGTATGAAGCTTTCTTT. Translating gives CAWSVSYEAFF. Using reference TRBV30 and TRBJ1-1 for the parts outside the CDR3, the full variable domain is SQTIHQWPATLVQPVGSPLSLECTVEGTSNPNLYWYRQAAGRGLQLLFYSVGIGQISSEVPQNLSASRPQDRQFILSSKKLLLSDSGFYLCAWSVSYEAFFGQGTRLTVV.

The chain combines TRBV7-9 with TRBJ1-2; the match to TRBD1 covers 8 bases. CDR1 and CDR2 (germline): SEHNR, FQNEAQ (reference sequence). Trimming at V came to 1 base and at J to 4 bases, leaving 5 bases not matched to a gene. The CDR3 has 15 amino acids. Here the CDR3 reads CASSLGDRNFYGYTF. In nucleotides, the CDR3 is TGTGCCAGCAGCTTAGGGGACAGGAACTTCTATGGCTACACCTTC. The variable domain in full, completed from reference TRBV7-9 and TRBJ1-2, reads DTGVSQNPRHKITKRGQNVTFRCDPISEHNRLYWYRQTLGQGPEFLTYFQNEAQLEKSRLLSDRFSAERPKGSFSTLEIQRTEQGDSAMYLCASSLGDRNFYGYTFGSGTRLTVV.

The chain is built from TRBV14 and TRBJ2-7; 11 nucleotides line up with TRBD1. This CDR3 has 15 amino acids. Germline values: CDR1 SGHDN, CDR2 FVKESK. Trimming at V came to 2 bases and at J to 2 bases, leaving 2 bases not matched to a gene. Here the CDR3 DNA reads TGTGCCAGCAGCCAACCGGGACAGGGGGCCTACGAGCAGTACTTC. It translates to CASSQPGQGAYEQYF.

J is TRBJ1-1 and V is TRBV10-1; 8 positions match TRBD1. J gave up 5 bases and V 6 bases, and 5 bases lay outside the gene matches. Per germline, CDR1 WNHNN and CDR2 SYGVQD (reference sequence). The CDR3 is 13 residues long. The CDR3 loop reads CASSAGGWTEAFF. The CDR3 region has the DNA TGCGCCAGCAGCGCAGGGGGCTGGACTGAAGCTTTCTTT.

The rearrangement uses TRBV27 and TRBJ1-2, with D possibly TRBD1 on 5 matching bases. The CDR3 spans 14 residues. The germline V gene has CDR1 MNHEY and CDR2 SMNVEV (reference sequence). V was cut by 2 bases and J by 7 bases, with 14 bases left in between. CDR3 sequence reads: CASSLEAGRVGYTF. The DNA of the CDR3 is TGTGCCAGCAGTTTAGAGGCAGGGAGGGTTGGCTACACCTTC.

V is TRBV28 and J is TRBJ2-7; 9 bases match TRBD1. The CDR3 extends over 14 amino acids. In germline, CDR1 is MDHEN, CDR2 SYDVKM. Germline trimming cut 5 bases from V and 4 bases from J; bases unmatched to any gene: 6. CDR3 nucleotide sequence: TGTGCCAGCAGTCCCCTTGGGACAGGGTACGAGCAGTACTTC. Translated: CASSPLGTGYEQYF.

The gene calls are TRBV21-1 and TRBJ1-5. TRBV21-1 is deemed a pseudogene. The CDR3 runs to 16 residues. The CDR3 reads CASSVGTGVRDQPQHF. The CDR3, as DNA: TGTGCCAGCAGTGTCGGGACGGGGGTGCGGGATCAGCCCCAGCATTTT.

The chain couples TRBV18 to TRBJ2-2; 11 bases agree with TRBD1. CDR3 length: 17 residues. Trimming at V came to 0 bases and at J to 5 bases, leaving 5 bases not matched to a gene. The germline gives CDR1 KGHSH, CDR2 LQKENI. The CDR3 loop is CASSPPEGQGETGELFF. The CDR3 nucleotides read TGTGCCAGCTCACCACCCGAGGGACAGGGGGAGACCGGGGAGCTGTTTTTT.

The CDR3 sequence is CAWSITGVGEQYF. The CDR3 DNA follows: TGTGCCTGGAGTATAACAGGGGTAGGCGAGCAGTACTTC. This chain joins TRBV30 and TRBJ2-7, with TRBD1 matching over 7 bases. In germline, CDR1 is GTSNPN, CDR2 SVGIG (reference sequence). Trimming removed 2 bases from V and 6 bases from J; junction bases left unmatched: 7. There are 13 residues in the CDR3.